These 31 T cell receptor beta chains came from one sample sequenced in a study of T cells in tumors after PD-1 blockade. Assay: immunoSEQ multiplex PCR; the TCRdb copy retains only in-frame clones and omits some. Seen here are 15,000 to 20,000 clones, over 70% observed once, and the top ten hold about a quarter. This specimen was PBMCs, taken after anti-PD-1 therapy. The receptor set was obtained from a human donor with advanced basal cell or squamous cell carcinoma (not recorded which).

The V and J genes are TRBV7-9 and TRBJ2-1; maybe TRBD2 (6 bases). The CDR3 runs to 13 residues. Germline CDR1 and CDR2: SEHNR and FQNEAQ (reference sequence). V lost 7 bases and J 10 bases, leaving 17 bases between the germline ends. The CDR3 reads CASTVGLPLEQFF. CDR3 DNA sequence: TGTGCCAGCACCGTGGGACTCCCACTGGAGCAGTTCTTC. Variable domain in full (rest from reference TRBV7-9 and TRBJ2-1): DTGVSQNPRHKITKRGQNVTFRCDPISEHNRLYWYRQTLGQGPEFLTYFQNEAQLEKSRLLSDRFSAERPKGSFSTLEIQRTEQGDSAMYLCASTVGLPLEQFFGPGTRLTVL.

For the CDR3, the DNA is TGTGCCATCAGTGCAGACAGGGGGCAGACTGAAGCTTTCTTT. Amino acids: CAISADRGQTEAFF. The chain is built from TRBV10-3 and TRBJ1-1; TRBD1 matches 10 bases. The CDR3 contains 14 residues. J lost 5 bases, V lost 4 bases, and 4 bases had no gene match. CDR1 and CDR2 from the germline V gene are ENHRY and SYGVKD.

V gene TRBV6-4 combines with J gene TRBJ2-1; 14 bases match TRBD2. The CDR3 consists of 20 residues. With V trimmed by 3 bases and J by 0 bases, 10 bases remained unmatched. Germline values: CDR1 MRHNA, CDR2 SNTAGT. The CDR3 spells CASSEPSGLAGGYSYNEQFF. Here the CDR3 DNA reads TGTGCCAGCAGTGAACCCTCCGGACTAGCGGGGGGTTACTCCTACAATGAGCAGTTCTTC.

The genes are TRBV28 and TRBJ1-2, with D maybe TRBD1 (6 bases). V lost 5 bases to trimming and J lost 8 bases, with 15 bases between them. Germline CDR1 reads MDHEN; CDR2 reads SYDVKM. CDR3 length: 13 amino acids. The chain's CDR3 is CASSETGGSGYTF. CDR3 sequence (DNA): TGTGCCAGCAGTGAGACCGGGGGCTCAGGCTACACCTTC.

The chain employs TRBV6-6 and TRBJ2-1, with TRBD1 matching over 8 bases. From germline, CDR1 is MNHNY and CDR2 SVGAGI (reference sequence). The CDR3 spans 14 residues. V lost 6 bases to trimming and J lost 7 bases; unmatched junction nucleotides: 8. Here the CDR3 reads CASSGQGNVNEQFF. The CDR3 DNA sequence: TGTGCCAGCAGCGGACAGGGAAATGTTAATGAGCAGTTCTTC.

A note on this clone: The same CDR3 can be traced to other DNA sequences in this sample. J is TRBJ2-3 and V is TRBV19; D is possibly TRBD2 (7 bases). The CDR3 runs to 15 residues. The germline V gene has CDR1 LNHDA and CDR2 SQIVND (reference sequence). The V gene lost 3 bases and the J gene lost 3 bases, with 13 bases spanning the gap. CDR3 sequence: CASSMGGGGTDTQYF. The CDR3 DNA reads TGTGCCAGTAGTATGGGAGGGGGGGGGACAGATACGCAGTATTTT.

This clone appeared once. The rearrangement links TRBV5-1 to TRBJ2-7; D is undetermined. CDR1 SGHRS and CDR2 YFSETQ come from the germline V gene. CDR3 length: 13 amino acids. V lost 2 bases, J lost 2 bases, and 8 bases lay in between. CDR3 in amino acids: CASSLTPPYEQYF. The CDR3 DNA sequence: TGCGCCAGCAGCTTAACCCCACCCTACGAGCAGTACTTC.

This clone was detected a few times. V usage is TRBV15 and J usage is TRBJ1-2, with D tentatively TRBD1 (5 bases). The CDR3 length is 17 residues. Germline V CDR1 and CDR2: LNHNV, YYDKDF (reference sequence). Trimming pared 0 bases from V and 4 bases from J, leaving 18 bases between. The CDR3 loop reads CATSRDLVGGGVYGYTF. As DNA, the CDR3 is TGTGCCACCAGCAGAGATCTCGTTGGCGGGGGGGTCTATGGCTACACCTTC.

The chain has TRBV29-1 and TRBJ2-5; TRBD1 aligns across 8 bases. J lost 3 bases, V lost 4 bases, and 4 bases had no gene match. Per germline, CDR1 SQVTM and CDR2 ANQGSEA. The CDR3 has 13 amino acids. The CDR3 sequence is CSVAPGGKETQYF. The CDR3 DNA follows: TGCAGCGTTGCCCCAGGGGGCAAAGAGACCCAGTACTTC.

This clone was seen only once. The chain carries TRBV5-1 and TRBJ2-5, with TRBD2 identical over 8 bases. V was pared by 4 bases and J by 5 bases, with 7 bases of the junction left unmatched. The CDR3 length is 14 residues. Germline loops: CDR1 SGHRS, CDR2 YFSETQ. CDR3 sequence (DNA): TGCGCCAGCAGCCTCAGCGGGAGTGGGGAGACCCAGTACTTC. As protein: CASSLSGSGETQYF.

The genes are TRBV2 and TRBJ2-5; D unclear. This CDR3 spans 13 amino acids. The ends were cut back, 0 bases at V and 4 bases at J, with 6 bases in the middle. CDR1 is SNHLY and CDR2 is FYNNEI in the germline V gene. This CDR3 reads CASSEALLETQYF. The CDR3 DNA reads TGTGCCAGCAGTGAAGCGCTTCTAGAGACCCAGTACTTC.

CDR3 coding DNA: TGTGCCAGCAGCCCCCGTCGAGGCCGGCCCAATAGCAATCAGCCCCAGCATTTT. Translating gives CASSPRRGRPNSNQPQHF. The V call is TRBV7-8, the J call TRBJ1-5; D unresolved. The V end was cut by 5 bases, the J end by 0 bases, with 20 bases between. This CDR3 contains 18 residues. Germline CDR1 SGHVS, CDR2 FQNEAQ.

The chain has TRBV28 and TRBJ2-1; 9 nucleotides align to TRBD2. This CDR3 is built from 14 residues. The V and J ends lost 4 bases and 8 bases, in that order; junction bases with no gene match: 6. Germline CDR1 reads MDHEN; CDR2 reads SYDVKM. CDR3 coding DNA: TGTGCCAGCAGTTCGGGCGGGAGGGCTGATGAGCAGTTCTTC. Residues: CASSSGGRADEQFF.

The chain has TRBV28 and TRBJ2-5; 13 bases match TRBD2. The length of the CDR3 is 17 residues. Germline loops: CDR1 MDHEN, CDR2 SYDVKM. J lost 5 bases, V lost 5 bases, and 11 bases had no gene match. CDR3 sequence: CASSPIGLAGVEETQYF. Here the CDR3 DNA reads TGTGCCAGCAGTCCCATTGGACTAGCGGGAGTAGAGGAGACCCAGTACTTC.

J is TRBJ1-4 and V is TRBV28; no reliable D call. The CDR3 has 13 amino acids. The germline V and J ends were trimmed by 5 bases and 8 bases, with 12 bases remaining between them. Germline V gene data show CDR1 as MDHEN and CDR2 as SYDVKM. CDR3 nucleotides: TGTGCCAGCAGTCTAAATTTCGGGGAAAAACTGTTTTTT. Residues: CASSLNFGEKLFF.

The chain employs TRBV19 and TRBJ1-5, with D tentatively TRBD1 (6 bases). V lost 1 base to trimming and J lost 7 bases, with 11 bases between them. Looked up from germline, CDR1 is LNHDA and CDR2 is SQIVND (reference sequence). The CDR3 is 14 residues long. Here the CDR3 reads CASSIGGGAQPQHF. CDR3 DNA: TGTGCCAGTAGTATAGGGGGGGGCGCCCAGCCCCAGCATTTT. The full variable domain, in which reference TRBV19 and TRBJ1-5 provide the parts outside the CDR3, is DGGITQSPKYLFRKEGQNVTLSCEQNLNHDAMYWYRQDPGQGLRLIYYSQIVNDFQKGDIAEGYSVSREKKESFPLTVTSAQKNPTAFYLCASSIGGGAQPQHFGDGTRLSIL.

Sample share makes this clone medium-sized. The CDR3 coding sequence is TGTGCCAGCAGCTTAGATTTGGCTAGCGGGGGGACCCACGGCCATGAGCAGTTCTTC. Protein product: CASSLDLASGGTHGHEQFF. V gene TRBV7-2 combines with J gene TRBJ2-1, with TRBD2 matching 11 bases. In germline, CDR1 is SGHTA, CDR2 FQGNSA. After removal of 1 base from V and 8 bases from J, the junction contained 16 bases not matched to a gene. This CDR3 has 19 residues.

The rearrangement links TRBV9 to TRBJ2-7, with a tentative D call TRBD2 (5 bases). This CDR3 has 13 residues. In germline, CDR1 is SGDLS, CDR2 YYNGEE. V shed 4 bases and J shed 1 base, with 9 bases lying between them. The CDR3 region has the DNA TGTGCCAGCAGCCGGACTGATTCCTACGAGCAGTACTTC. It encodes CASSRTDSYEQYF. Drawing the rest from reference TRBV9 and TRBJ2-7, the complete variable domain is DSGVTQTPKHLITATGQRVTLRCSPRSGDLSVYWYQQSLDQGLQFLIQYYNGEERAKGNILERFSAQQFPDLHSELNLSSLELGDSALYFCASSRTDSYEQYFGPGTRLTVT.

The chain is built from TRBV28 and TRBJ2-7; D is tentatively TRBD1 or TRBD2 (6 bases each). Trimming pared 6 bases from V and 2 bases from J, leaving 17 bases between. The germline V gene has CDR1 MDHEN and CDR2 SYDVKM. The CDR3 extends over 15 amino acids. The CDR3 is CASSYTGTPTYEQYF. The CDR3 DNA follows: TGTGCCAGCAGCTACACAGGGACTCCAACCTACGAGCAGTACTTC.

The chain is built from TRBV28 and TRBJ1-5; the D is unclear. Per the germline V gene, CDR1 is MDHEN and CDR2 is SYDVKM. Trimming took 7 bases from V and 1 from J, leaving 17 bases between them. The CDR3 loop spans 16 amino acids. The CDR3 bases are TGTGCCAGCACCTCCAGTCTATCGGGGAGCAATCAGCCCCAGCATTTT. It is translated as CASTSSLSGSNQPQHF. The full variable domain, with the rest looked up from reference TRBV28 and TRBJ1-5, is DVKVTQSSRYLVKRTGEKVFLECVQDMDHENMFWYRQDPGLGLRLIYFSYDVKMKEKGDIPEGYSVSREKKERFSLILESASTNQTSMYLCASTSSLSGSNQPQHFGDGTRLSIL.

The V gene is TRBV6-2 or TRBV6-3, the J gene TRBJ1-2; D gene unclear. The CDR3 length is 14 residues. The germline CDR1 and CDR2 sequences are MNHEY and SVGEGT. V lost 3 bases to trimming and J lost 2 bases, with 10 bases between them. CDR3 amino acids: CASSYTGNNYGYTF. CDR3 in DNA: TGTGCCAGCAGTTATACCGGGAACAACTATGGCTACACCTTC.

V is TRBV18 and J is TRBJ2-3; D is uncertain. The ends were cut back, 2 bases at V and 5 bases at J, with 5 bases in the middle. CDR3 length: 12 amino acids. Germline CDR1 is KGHSH and CDR2 is LQKENI. CDR3 nucleotides: TGTGCCAGCTCACCAATGGGAGATACGCAGTATTTT. Translated, it gives CASSPMGDTQYF.

V gene TRBV5-6 combines with J gene TRBJ1-1; D unclear. The germline V gene has CDR1 SGHDT and CDR2 YYEEEE. Between the trimmed V and J ends, which lost 5 bases and 7 bases, there was a span of 15 bases. The CDR3 totals 13 residues. The CDR3 nucleotides read TGTGCCAGCAGTCCACGGAGGGCGGGTGAAGCTTTCTTT. It encodes CASSPRRAGEAFF.

The chain uses TRBV10-1 and TRBJ1-1; D call uncertain. Between the trimmed V and J ends, which lost 6 bases and 4 bases, there was a span of 9 bases. Germline lookup yields CDR1 WNHNN and CDR2 SYGVQD (reference sequence). The CDR3 sequence is 12 residues long. The CDR3 DNA follows: TGCGCCAGCAGCCGAGGGTTCACTGAAGCTTTCTTT. Protein sequence: CASSRGFTEAFF.

The chain joins TRBV21-1 to TRBJ1-1. TRBV21-1 is designated a pseudogene. The length of the CDR3 is 17 residues. CDR3 residues: CASSSPGTKTENTEAFF. DNA for the CDR3: TGTGCCAGCAGCAGTCCCGGGACCAAGACCGAGAACACTGAAGCTTTCTTT.

The chain links TRBV19 to TRBJ1-5; TRBD1 might be the D (5 bases). V was cut by 2 bases and J by 0 bases, with 20 bases left in between. Germline values: CDR1 LNHDA, CDR2 SQIVND (reference sequence). CDR3 length: 19 amino acids. The CDR3 loop reads CASSIRYRDGGHSNQPQHF. In DNA form, the CDR3 reads TGTGCCAGTAGTATACGTTACCGGGACGGAGGACATAGCAATCAGCCCCAGCATTTT.

The J gene is TRBJ2-2, the V gene TRBV9; unclear D gene. Germline CDR1 reads SGDLS; CDR2 reads YYNGEE. The V end was cut by 2 bases, the J end by 6 bases, with 14 bases between. CDR3 length: 15 residues. The CDR3 coding sequence is TGTGCCAGCAGCGTCGTATCGGACGCCCCCGGGGAGCTGTTTTTT. Translating gives CASSVVSDAPGELFF. The variable domain in full, with the rest retrieved from reference TRBV9 and TRBJ2-2, is DSGVTQTPKHLITATGQRVTLRCSPRSGDLSVYWYQQSLDQGLQFLIQYYNGEERAKGNILERFSAQQFPDLHSELNLSSLELGDSALYFCASSVVSDAPGELFFGEGSRLTVL.

V usage is TRBV18 and J usage is TRBJ2-2, with 7 bases aligning to TRBD1. Germline trimming cut 3 bases from V and 3 bases from J; bases unmatched to any gene: 7. The CDR3 covers 16 residues. Germline CDR1 KGHSH, CDR2 LQKENI. CDR3 sequence: CASSPYRDSDTGELFF. Here the CDR3 DNA reads TGTGCCAGCTCACCCTACCGGGACAGTGACACCGGGGAGCTGTTTTTT.

This clone is judged medium-sized. The rearrangement joins TRBV2 to TRBJ1-2; a possible D gene is TRBD1 (5 bases). Germline V lookup: CDR1 SNHLY, CDR2 FYNNEI. The CDR3 has 15 amino acids. Deletions cut 2 bases from V and 6 bases from J, with 16 bases between. CDR3 nucleotides: TGTGCCAGCAGTGAATTCCAGTCAGGGCCGGATGGCTACACCTTC. Its protein product is CASSEFQSGPDGYTF.

The J gene is TRBJ2-1, the V gene TRBV27, with TRBD2 as a possible D gene (5 bases). The CDR3 covers 15 residues. Trimming stripped 6 bases from V and 0 bases from J, with 12 bases between. CDR1 and CDR2 from the germline V gene are MNHEY and SMNVEV (reference sequence). CDR3 sequence (DNA): TGTGCCAGCAGCCCTGACTACATCTCCTACAATGAGCAGTTCTTC. Protein sequence: CASSPDYISYNEQFF.

V gene TRBV19 combines with J gene TRBJ2-7; TRBD2 matches at 8 bases. The germline CDR1 and CDR2 sequences are LNHDA and SQIVND (reference sequence). With V trimmed by 3 bases and J by 5 bases, 6 bases remained unmatched. This CDR3 comprises 14 residues. DNA of the CDR3: TGTGCCAGTAGTATCAGCGGGAGTCTTGACGAGCAGTACTTC. The encoded protein is CASSISGSLDEQYF.